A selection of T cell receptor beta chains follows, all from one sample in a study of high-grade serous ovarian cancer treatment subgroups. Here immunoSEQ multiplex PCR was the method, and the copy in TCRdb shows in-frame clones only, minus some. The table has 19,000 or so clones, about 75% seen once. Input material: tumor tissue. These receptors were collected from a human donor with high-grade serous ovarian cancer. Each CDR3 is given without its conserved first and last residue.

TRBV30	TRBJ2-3	AWSASSGNRDTQY
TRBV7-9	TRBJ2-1	ASSLGSGSVNEQF
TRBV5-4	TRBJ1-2	ASSFGQGQDYGYT
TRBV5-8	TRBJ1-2	ASSFETGGNYGYT
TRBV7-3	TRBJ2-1	ASSVSGTGPYNEQF
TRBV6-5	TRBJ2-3	ASTTGGATDTQY
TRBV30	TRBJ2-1	AWSFPRGVKRDNEQF
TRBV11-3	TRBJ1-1	ASSLGLGAHTEAF
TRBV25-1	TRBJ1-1	ASSVYGEAF
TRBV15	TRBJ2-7	ATSHVSGLSYEQY
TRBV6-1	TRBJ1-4	ASSDVGGANEKLF
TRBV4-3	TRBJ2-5	ASSHLVGVQETQY
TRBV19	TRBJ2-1	ASSGERNNEQF
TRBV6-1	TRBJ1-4	ASSEVGAANEKLF
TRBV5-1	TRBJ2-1	ASSLREDEQF
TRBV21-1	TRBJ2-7	ASSITGTSRTYEQY
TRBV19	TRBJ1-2	ASRNNTGDRAGGYT
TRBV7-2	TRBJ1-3	AIGVSGNTIY
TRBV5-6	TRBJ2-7	ASSLGRSQY
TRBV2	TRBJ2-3	ASKAGEGDTQY
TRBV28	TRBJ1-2	ASSLMGAGGYT
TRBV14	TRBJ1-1	ASSQDRQAGGGTEAF
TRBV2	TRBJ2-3	ASRGTSTDTQY
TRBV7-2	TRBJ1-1	ASSFTTGLNTKAF
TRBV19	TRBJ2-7	ASSDPGRHYEQY
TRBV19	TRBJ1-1	ASSMRQGVGHTEAF
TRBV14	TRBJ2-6	ASSSRTGSVSGANVLT
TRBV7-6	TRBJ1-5	ASSLTSAALGGPQH
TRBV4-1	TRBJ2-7	ASSQDGDYEQY
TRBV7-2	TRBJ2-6	ASSLGSGANVLT
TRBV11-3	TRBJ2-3	ASSPRTGGTDTQY
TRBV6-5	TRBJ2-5	ASSLSGILYETQY
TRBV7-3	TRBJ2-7	ASSLQGGITYEQY
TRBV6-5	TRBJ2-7	ASSYSRTSGSYEQY
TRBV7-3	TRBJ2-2	ASSLIQGVGELF
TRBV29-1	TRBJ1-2	SVRAGEGYGYT
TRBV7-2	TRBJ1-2	ASSLGTGGIGYT
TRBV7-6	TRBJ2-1	ASSDLMVGTDYNEQF
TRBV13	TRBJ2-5	ASSSLPPSGSQETQY
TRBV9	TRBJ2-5	ASSLWEAPVGQETQY
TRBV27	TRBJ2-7	ASSFLGTDFQY
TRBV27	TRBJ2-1	ASRQLASGNNEQF
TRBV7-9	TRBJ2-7	ASSLGWSGSDEQY
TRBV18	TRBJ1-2	ASSQAVDLYGYT
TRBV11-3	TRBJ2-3	ASSPQGFTDTQY
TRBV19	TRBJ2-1	ASSQTSGGEQF
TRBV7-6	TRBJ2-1	ASSLAGGPLNEQF
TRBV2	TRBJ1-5	ARGGTISNQPQH